This T cell receptor (beta chain) was recovered during a study of T cell repertoires in cytomegalovirus infection (dated by TCRdb to the late 2010s). Turning to the overall study: Donor HLA type was relevant to the analysis, as public TCR beta signatures indicated carriage of CMV infection together with the matching HLA type.

General findings and caveats noted by the study authors: In the ex vivo response, HLA-C-restricted CMV-specific TCR beta clonotypes were dominant, and in two of eight donors the single most frequent clonotype came from this HLA-C-restricted group. Cumulative frequency of public TCR beta family members discriminated carriers of CMV infection plus the relevant HLA type in this cohort and an independent roughly 350-donor cohort.

This clonotype was recorded a few times. Its specific antigen is unknown. No quality values exist for individual bases; no much larger clone is one base distant. Sequencing instrument: Illumina HiSeq 1500. The raw public data were reprocessed by TCRdb itself: fastp quality trimming at Q25, MiXCR clonotype calling, in-frame beta chains only. A single entry per CDR3 protein holds the most common genes and DNA from its merged rows. A total of 150,000 to 200,000 distinct CDR3 sequences appear in this sample, 15% to 20% of them only once. Approximately 3% of the sample rests with the top ten. V is shortened by 6 bases, J by 9 bases, and the region joining them spans 18 bases. From the germline V gene, CDR1 is MNHEY and CDR2 is SVGEGT. Spanning cysteine to phenylalanine, the CDR3 consists of 14 amino acids. Only CDR3 DNA remains: 42 bases, in frame from the first base.

This sequence uses TRBV6-2 or TRBV6-3 and TRBJ2-1; the D region possibly corresponds to TRBD2 (6 bases align). The receptor was isolated from a human donor in good health (CMV status not recorded). Some clones in this sample may be carry-over from other donors' samples. The sequenced sample was PBMCs. The CDR3 protein: CASRTRILDSEQFF. The DNA is TGTGCCAGCAGGACTAGAATTCTAGACAGTGAGCAGTTCTTC.